The clone carrying this TCR beta chain was found many times. What it recognizes is unknown. V lost 6 bases and J 4 bases, leaving 4 bases between the germline ends. Germline lookup yields CDR1 DFQATT and CDR2 SNEGSKA (reference sequence). This CDR3 comprises 10 residues. The sample belongs to a study of T cells in Graves' hyperthyroidism and ophthalmopathy. Overall study results and limits: Most expanded thyroid clonotypes above 0.001 also appeared in blood.

From RNA transcripts, TCR beta CDR3 regions were amplified. TCR CDR3 regions were first amplified by RT-PCR with HTBI primers. TCRdb passed the multiplex PCR reads through MiXCR, listing each CDR3 protein once. The sample lists hundreds of thousands of distinct CDR3 sequences; roughly 15% were seen once. The receptor was isolated from a woman in her forties or fifties with Graves' ophthalmopathy. The rearrangement joins TRBV20-1 to TRBJ2-1; D remains unclear. The sequenced sample was blood. This CDR3 is CSAQYNEQFF. CDR3 sequence (DNA): TGCAGTGCACAGTACAATGAGCAGTTCTTC.